A single sample gave rise to the 30 T cell receptor beta chains below, sequenced in a study of cytomegalovirus exposure and HLA in healthy donors. In the PCR, 60 Vbeta and 13 Jbeta primers were used. The data were produced by immunoSEQ multiplex PCR, yet TCRdb's version contains in-frame clones alone and is incomplete. Of hundreds of thousands of clones detected, around 88% appear once; the ten largest clones hold roughly 0.99%. The sequencing sample was made of PBMCs. The receptors derive from a woman between 18 and 30 years old in good health and CMV-seronegative.

J is TRBJ1-3 and V is TRBV6-1; no definite D call. V lost 10 bases and J 0 bases, leaving 13 bases between the germline ends. CDR1 and CDR2 (germline): MNHNS, SASEGT. The CDR3 has 14 amino acids. The DNA of the CDR3 is TGTGCCACCTCTGGAGGGCTCTCTGGAAACACCATATATTTT. This encodes CATSGGLSGNTIYF.

A single count supports this clone. The gene calls are TRBV6-1 and TRBJ1-1; D may be TRBD1 (6 bases). Germline loops: CDR1 MNHNS, CDR2 SASEGT. V lost 6 bases and J 1 base, leaving 6 bases between the germline ends. The CDR3 loop spans 12 amino acids. Here the CDR3 reads CASRGQNTEAFF. Here the CDR3 DNA reads TGTGCCAGCAGGGGACAGAACACTGAAGCTTTCTTT.

The genes are TRBV5-4 and TRBJ2-2; 9 nucleotides line up with TRBD1. The CDR3 sequence is 14 residues long. Germline CDR1 SGHNT, CDR2 YYREEE (reference sequence). Losses at the gene ends were 4 bases for V and 6 bases for J; bases not matched to a gene: 4. CDR3 DNA sequence: TGTGCCAGCAGCAGGGACAGGGAGGCCGGGGAGCTGTTTTTT. It translates to CASSRDREAGELFF.

The genes are TRBV7-9 and TRBJ1-1; TRBD1 agrees at 8 bases. Germline-derived CDR1 and CDR2 are SEHNR and FQNEAQ (reference sequence). Trimming at V came to 5 bases and at J to 7 bases, leaving 12 bases not matched to a gene. The CDR3 runs 15 residues. The CDR3 sequence is CASSGLDRGGNEAFF. The CDR3 nucleotides are TGTGCCAGCAGCGGACTAGACAGGGGAGGAAATGAAGCTTTCTTT. The variable domain in full, completed from reference TRBV7-9 and TRBJ1-1, reads DTGVSQNPRHKITKRGQNVTFRCDPISEHNRLYWYRQTLGQGPEFLTYFQNEAQLEKSRLLSDRFSAERPKGSFSTLEIQRTEQGDSAMYLCASSGLDRGGNEAFFGQGTRLTVV.

The DNA of the CDR3 is TGTGCCAGCAGCCAGGGTCAGGGCTCCTACAATGAGCAGTTCTTC. It encodes CASSQGQGSYNEQFF. The chain recombines TRBV4-2 with TRBJ2-1; tentative D call: TRBD1 (5 bases). Germline V gives CDR1 LGHNA, CDR2 YNFKEQ. The V and J ends lost 3 bases and 0 bases respectively, with 9 bases between them. CDR3 length: 15 amino acids.

This chain connects TRBV5-4 to TRBJ2-7, with TRBD1 matching 8 bases. This CDR3 spans 14 amino acids. Germline assignment: CDR1 SGHNT and CDR2 YYREEE (reference sequence). J was trimmed by 5 bases and V by 5 bases; bases with no gene match: 9. CDR3 bases: TGTGCCAGCAGTCCCGGGACAGGAGTCCACGAGCAGTACTTC. Its protein is CASSPGTGVHEQYF.

This sequence joins TRBV4-1 and TRBJ1-2; D remains ambiguous. The CDR3 has 14 residues. Germline V gene data show CDR1 as MGHRA and CDR2 as YSYEKL. V was pared by 1 base and J by 4 bases, with 10 bases between. The CDR3 loop reads CASSQVAASYGYTF. As DNA, the CDR3 is TGCGCCAGCAGCCAAGTGGCTGCCTCCTATGGCTACACCTTC.

This chain connects TRBV6-6 to TRBJ1-1; D may be TRBD1 (6 bases). The germline V gene has CDR1 MNHNY and CDR2 SVGAGI (reference sequence). Trimming cost V 6 bases and J 3 bases, with 11 bases left between them. This CDR3 comprises 13 residues. Here the CDR3 DNA reads TGTGCCAGCAGCCAGAAGGGGGACACTGAAGCTTTCTTT. Translated, it gives CASSQKGDTEAFF.

This sequence joins TRBV4-2 and TRBJ2-5; the match to TRBD2 covers 7 bases. This CDR3 comprises 19 residues. CDR1 and CDR2 (germline): LGHNA, YNFKEQ. V shed 1 base, J shed 4 bases, and the junction held 18 bases outside the gene matches. The CDR3 loop reads CASSQVGSSGASGGETQYF. The CDR3 bases are TGTGCCAGCAGCCAAGTCGGCAGTAGTGGGGCTAGCGGAGGAGAGACCCAGTACTTC.

The CDR3 DNA is TGTGCCAGCAGTGAATTGGGGAGTTCTGCGGCCCAGTACTTC. This gives the protein CASSELGSSAAQYF. V usage is TRBV6-1 and J usage is TRBJ2-5; possible D gene TRBD2, 5 bases. The V end was cut by 2 bases, the J end by 9 bases, with 16 bases between. The CDR3 is made up of 14 amino acids. Germline CDR1 and CDR2: MNHNS and SASEGT.

This clone showed up just once. The chain joins TRBV7-9 to TRBJ1-5, with TRBD1 as a possible D gene (5 bases). The CDR3 contains 14 residues. Trimming removed 5 bases from V and 6 bases from J, with 14 bases in between. The V gene's germline CDR1 is SEHNR and CDR2 FQNEAQ (reference sequence). DNA for the CDR3: TGTGCCAGCAGCGCAGAGACAGTAGGTCAGCCCCAGCATTTT. Translation: CASSAETVGQPQHF.

This chain links TRBV2 with TRBJ1-1; D is unresolved. The CDR3 runs 15 residues. CDR1 is SNHLY, CDR2 FYNNEI, per germline. Trimming pared 1 base from V and 9 bases from J, leaving 18 bases between. The CDR3 here is CASSEEVWRPRKAFF. CDR3 DNA: TGTGCCAGCAGTGAAGAGGTATGGAGGCCCAGGAAAGCTTTCTTT. Full variable domain (rest looked up from reference TRBV2 and TRBJ1-1): EPEVTQTPSHQVTQMGQEVILRCVPISNHLYFYWYRQILGQKVEFLVSFYNNEISEKSEIFDDQFSVERPDGSNFTLKIRSTKLEDSAMYFCASSEEVWRPRKAFFGQGTRLTVV.

V usage is TRBV6-6 and J usage is TRBJ2-1; 7 bases fit TRBD1. This CDR3 is 11 amino acids long. CDR1 is MNHNY and CDR2 is SVGAGI in the germline V gene (reference sequence). V was pared by 7 bases and J by 13 bases, with 7 bases of the junction left unmatched. The CDR3 DNA is TGTGCCAGCACCTCAGACAGGGAACAGTTCTTC. Its translation is CASTSDREQFF.

V and J are TRBV6-6 and TRBJ2-2; D gene uncertain. The V end was cut by 4 bases, the J end by 5 bases, with 14 bases between. From germline, CDR1 is MNHNY and CDR2 SVGAGI (reference sequence). This CDR3 contains 15 residues. CDR3 sequence (DNA): TGTGCCAGCAGTTCGCCGGCTTCTAGGACCGGGGAGCTGTTTTTT. Protein sequence: CASSSPASRTGELFF.

This chain uses TRBV5-6 with TRBJ2-7; 9 bases are a match to TRBD2. The CDR3 is made up of 16 amino acids. CDR1 and CDR2 (germline): SGHDT, YYEEEE. Germline trimming cut 0 bases from V and 9 bases from J; bases unmatched to any gene: 13. Written as DNA, the CDR3 is TGTGCCAGCAGCTTGGGCGCTAGCGGGGTCCTTGGGGTGCAGTACTTC. Amino acid sequence: CASSLGASGVLGVQYF.

This chain links TRBV5-1 with TRBJ2-1; D gene ambiguous. Germline assignment: CDR1 SGHRS and CDR2 YFSETQ. With 2 bases removed from V and 6 bases from J, the gap between germline ends came to 18 bases. The CDR3 runs to 16 residues. DNA for the CDR3: TGCGCCAGCAGCTTCGTTGTGCTAGGTCATGGCAATGAGCAGTTCTTC. Translation: CASSFVVLGHGNEQFF.

This chain connects TRBV2 to TRBJ2-7; possible D gene TRBD2, 8 bases. This CDR3 has 18 residues. Trimming left V 3 bases short and J 3 bases short, with 24 bases between. The V gene's germline CDR1 is SNHLY and CDR2 FYNNEI. CDR3 nucleotide sequence: TGTGCCAGCAGTGAGACCCTACTACAGGGGAGCGGGAGCTACGAGCAGTACTTC. Protein product: CASSETLLQGSGSYEQYF.

This chain links TRBV27 with TRBJ2-7, with 7 bases lining up with TRBD2. V gave up 9 bases and J gave up 5 bases; unmatched junction bases: 10. The CDR3 covers 13 residues. Germline lookup yields CDR1 MNHEY and CDR2 SMNVEV (reference sequence). CDR3 coding DNA: TGTGCCAGTTCCCGACTAGCTCGCGACGAGCAGTACTTC. It translates to CASSRLARDEQYF.

The V gene is TRBV6-5, the J gene TRBJ1-6; D is perhaps TRBD1 (6 bases). The CDR3 is 14 amino acids. The V end lost 4 bases, the J end lost 9 bases, and 13 bases lay between the germline ends. The V gene's germline CDR1 is MNHEY and CDR2 SVGAGI. CDR3 in DNA: TGTGCCAGCAGTTGGGGGGGGCTATCTTCACCCCTCCACTTT. Its protein is CASSWGGLSSPLHF.

This sequence joins TRBV7-2 and TRBJ2-3, with D uncertain. Per the germline V gene, CDR1 is SGHTA and CDR2 is FQGNSA. V was shortened by 5 bases and J by 0 bases, with 3 bases between the two germline ends. This CDR3 comprises 12 residues. CDR3 protein: CASSTSTDTQYF. The DNA of the CDR3 is TGTGCCAGCAGCACAAGCACAGATACGCAGTATTTT.

The J gene is TRBJ2-2, the V gene TRBV7-2, with 7 bases that match TRBD2. CDR3 length equals 17 residues. J lost 1 base, V lost 1 base, and 6 bases had no gene match. Germline V gene data show CDR1 as SGHTA and CDR2 as FQGNSA. The CDR3 reads CASSLEPTGGNTGELFF. The DNA of the CDR3 is TGTGCCAGCAGCTTAGAACCGACGGGAGGGAACACCGGGGAGCTGTTTTTT.

The V call is TRBV19, the J call TRBJ1-4; TRBD1 agrees at 8 bases. V lost 7 bases to trimming and J lost 5 bases; unmatched junction nucleotides: 6. Germline-derived CDR1 and CDR2 are LNHDA and SQIVND (reference sequence). This CDR3 has 14 residues. The chain's CDR3 is CASMEGDRNEKLFF. The CDR3, as DNA: TGTGCCAGTATGGAGGGGGACAGGAATGAAAAACTGTTTTTT.

This sequence joins TRBV5-1 and TRBJ2-5; 14 nucleotides line up with TRBD2. The germline V gene encodes CDR1 SGHRS and CDR2 YFSETQ. After removal of 4 bases from V and 4 bases from J, the junction contained 6 bases not matched to a gene. The CDR3 has 16 amino acids. This chain's CDR3 is CASSPAGTSGGETQYF. CDR3 coding DNA: TGCGCCAGCAGCCCTGCCGGGACTAGCGGGGGAGAGACCCAGTACTTC.

This chain uses TRBV29-1 with TRBJ2-5, with 11 bases that match TRBD2. CDR3 length equals 15 residues. V lost 4 bases to trimming and J lost 2 bases; unmatched junction nucleotides: 6. Germline V gives CDR1 SQVTM, CDR2 ANQGSEA. CDR3 region: CSVVGLAGRQETQYF. In DNA form, the CDR3 reads TGCAGCGTTGTAGGACTAGCGGGCAGACAAGAGACCCAGTACTTC.

The chain recombines TRBV10-1 with TRBJ2-2; 7 bases are shared with TRBD1. In germline, CDR1 is WNHNN, CDR2 SYGVQD (reference sequence). Germline trimming cut 8 bases from V and 5 bases from J; bases unmatched to any gene: 8. This CDR3 is built from 14 residues. This CDR3 is CASGQPGGTGELFF. In nucleotides, the CDR3 is TGCGCCAGCGGCCAACCAGGGGGAACCGGGGAGCTGTTTTTT.

J is TRBJ2-7 and V is TRBV27; perhaps TRBD1 as D (5 bases). The CDR3 contains 14 residues. The ends were cut back, 3 bases at V and 0 bases at J, with 9 bases in the middle. Germline V CDR1 and CDR2: MNHEY, SMNVEV (reference sequence). This chain's CDR3 is CASSLQTASYEQYF. The DNA for the CDR3 is TGTGCCAGCAGTTTGCAGACAGCCTCCTACGAGCAGTACTTC.

The chain uses TRBV5-1 and TRBJ2-7; no firm D call. V gave up 0 bases and J gave up 3 bases, with 7 bases separating them. The CDR3 length is 13 residues. Germline V gene lookup returns CDR1 SGHRS and CDR2 YFSETQ. CDR3 sequence reads: CASSLASLYEQYF. DNA for the CDR3: TGCGCCAGCAGCTTGGCTAGTCTCTACGAGCAGTACTTC.

The chain links TRBV11-2 to TRBJ2-3; 9 bases are a match to TRBD2. Germline V CDR1 and CDR2: SGHAT, FQNNGV. Trimming took 2 bases from V and 2 from J; bases not matched to a gene: 5. The CDR3 is 16 residues long. In DNA form, the CDR3 reads TGTGCCAGCAGCTTATCCCTAGCGGGAACCACAGATACGCAGTATTTT. Translating it yields CASSLSLAGTTDTQYF.

This rearrangement joins TRBV10-3 to TRBJ1-5; D is unclear. Germline assignment: CDR1 ENHRY and CDR2 SYGVKD. With 4 bases removed from V and 1 base from J, the gap between germline ends came to 11 bases. The CDR3 sequence is 15 residues long. CDR3 amino acids: CAISGSLGSNQPQHF. CDR3 DNA sequence: TGTGCCATCAGTGGGTCCCTGGGCAGCAATCAGCCCCAGCATTTT.

This chain joins TRBV9 and TRBJ2-5; 7 bases agree with TRBD1. The germline CDR1 and CDR2 sequences are SGDLS and YYNGEE. V was clipped by 1 base and J by 1 base; unmatched bases: 1. The CDR3 is made up of 14 amino acids. Here the CDR3 reads CASSVRTGQETQYF. CDR3 sequence (DNA): TGTGCCAGCAGCGTAAGGACAGGCCAAGAGACCCAGTACTTC.